The clone carrying this T cell receptor beta chain was observed at least ten times. Antigen: not known. The record originates from a study of T cell repertoires in cytomegalovirus infection. Overall study: Public TCR beta signatures marked donors with CMV infection and the matching HLA. Study-wide results and limits: Cumulative frequency (of public TCR beta family members) identified carriers of CMV plus the relevant HLA. There were HLA-C-restricted CMV-specific TCR beta clonotypes dominating the ex vivo response.

TCRdb itself ran the reads through MiXCR, one entry per CDR3 protein. The sample holds around 740,000 distinct CDR3 sequences, about a third seen once. Germline-derived CDR1 and CDR2 are SGHTA and FQGNSA. The J segment lost 2 bases and the V segment lost 4 bases, leaving 5 bases of the junction unmatched. CDR3 size: 15 residues. The sequence was obtained from a human donor in good health (CMV status not recorded). Some clones in this sample may be carry-over from other donors' samples. Sequencing input: PBMCs. The V gene is TRBV7-2, the J gene TRBJ2-7, with 10 bases that match TRBD2. The DNA for the CDR3 is TGTGCCAGCAGCTCGCCAGCGGGAGGGCCCTACGAGCAGTACTTC. It translates to CASSSPAGGPYEQYF. Together with reference TRBV7-2 and TRBJ2-7, the CDR3 gives the full variable domain: GAGVSQSPSNKVTEKGKDVELRCDPISGHTALYWYRQSLGQGLEFLIYFQGNSAPDKSGLPSDRFSAERTGGSVSTLTIQRTQQEDSAVYLCASSSPAGGPYEQYFGPGTRLTVT.